This T cell receptor beta chain was recorded in a study of T-cell memory formation after mild COVID-19. Study findings and constraints: Clones shrinking between day 15 and 85 showed a balanced CD4/CD8 split, and those that grew later tilted toward CD4+. Researchers report contracting CD4+ clones mostly in CM and EM, with CD8+ clones in EMRA. There were some responding clones in pre-infection memory, which suggested that cross-reactive memory had joined.

It was 5'RACE with constant-segment primers that produced the TCR alpha and TCR beta cDNA libraries, which carried sample barcodes and UMIs. TCRdb redid the calling of the 5' RACE reads with MiXCR, one entry per CDR3 protein. Here the sample spans about 560,000 distinct CDR3 sequences, about a sixth being singletons. This clonotype was detected a few times. Its antigen is not identified. The receptor comes from an adult woman who had mild COVID-19 (a few samples of this study predate the infection). Cell type and time point are not known. The sequenced sample consisted of PBMCs or a T cell subset sorted from them (not recorded which).

DNA of the CDR3: TGTGCCTGGAGTCCTACCGGGCAGATGAACACTGAAGCTTTCTTT. The encoded protein is CAWSPTGQMNTEAFF. The rearrangement joins TRBV30 to TRBJ1-1; D is undetermined. V dropped 2 bases and J dropped 0 bases, with 13 bases sitting between them. The CDR3 has 15 residues. The V gene's germline CDR1 is GTSNPN and CDR2 SVGIG (reference sequence).